Given below is one T cell receptor (beta chain) in context. Its antigen is unidentified. The sample originates from a study of cytomegalovirus exposure and HLA in healthy donors. Overall study context: Earlier, 95 million to 130 million unique TCR beta sequences were recovered from about 200 million T cells by an analysis. Whole-study results and caveats: Reports indicate that TCR beta sequences accurately predicted the HLA-A and HLA-B alleles of most subjects. The authors enumerated over 150 TCR beta chains as linked to cytomegalovirus.

Use of 60 Vbeta and 13 Jbeta primers characterized the PCR. TCRdb's table, derived via immunoSEQ multiplex PCR, lists solely in-frame clones and lacks some. Of fewer than 250,000 clones listed, around 80% are singletons. This receptor was identified in a man between 40 and 49 years old in good health and CMV-seropositive. Sequencing was performed on PBMCs.

The CDR3, as DNA: TGTGCCAGCAGTTCCCGGGAGACAAGAACAGATACGCAGTATTTT. It yields the protein CASSSRETRTDTQYF. V and J are TRBV28 and TRBJ2-3, with D perhaps matching TRBD2 (6 bases). From germline, CDR1 is MDHEN and CDR2 SYDVKM. The CDR3 runs to 15 residues. The V end lost 4 bases, the J end lost 3 bases, and 14 bases lay between the germline ends.